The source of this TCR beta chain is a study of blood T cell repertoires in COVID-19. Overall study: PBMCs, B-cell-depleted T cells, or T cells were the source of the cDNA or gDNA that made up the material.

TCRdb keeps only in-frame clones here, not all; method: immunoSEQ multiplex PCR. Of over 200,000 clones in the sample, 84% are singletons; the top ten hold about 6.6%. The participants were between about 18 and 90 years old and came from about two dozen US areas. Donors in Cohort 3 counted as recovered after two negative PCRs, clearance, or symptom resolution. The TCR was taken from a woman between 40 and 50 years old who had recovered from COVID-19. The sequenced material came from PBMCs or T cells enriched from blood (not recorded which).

CDR3 DNA sequence: TGCAGCGCTGGGACTTCCCTTTCCACAGATACGCAGTATTTT. Translated, it gives CSAGTSLSTDTQYF. The rearrangement joins TRBV29-1 to TRBJ2-3, with a weak D call TRBD2 (6 bases). This CDR3 comprises 14 residues. The germline V gene encodes CDR1 SQVTM and CDR2 ANQGSEA. V was shortened by 7 bases and J by 2 bases, with 16 bases between the two germline ends.